This note documents a single TCR beta chain sequence. This entry is derived from a study of blood T cells in healthy people across ages. Study in general: About one barcoded beta molecule per two T cells was captured by template switching.

Using a J-beta primer mix together with a sample-barcoded 5' primer, a second PCR was run for roughly 6 to 11 cycles. TCRdb re-called the 5' RACE reads with MiXCR, one entry per CDR3 protein. The sample carries about 570,000 distinct CDR3 sequences, roughly a quarter recorded once. This same sample was also taken into another study, of T cells of mothers and their children. In that study: The M1S primer of the second PCR added sample barcodes and 2-4 random nucleotides.

This TCR came from a boy aged 2-9 years in good health. The sample consisted of blood.

CDR3 in DNA: TGTGCCAGCAGTCCCACCCCAGGGGCCTCCTACGAGCAGTACTTC. It yields the protein CASSPTPGASYEQYF. The chain joins TRBV7-9 to TRBJ2-7, with D possibly TRBD1 on 6 matching bases. The ends were cut back, 6 bases at V and 0 bases at J, with 15 bases in the middle. The CDR3 is made up of 15 amino acids. Germline CDR1 SEHNR, CDR2 FQNEAQ (reference sequence).